This TCR beta chain appears in the sequencing data of a study of T cells expressing NK-cell markers. Study-level information: It was from sorted CD3+CD56+NKG2C+, CD3+CD56+NKG2C- and CD3+CD56-NKG2C+ T cells that TCR beta repertoires came. There were seven HCMV-seropositive donors and one seronegative donor among the eight sequenced.

This CDR3 contains 13 residues. Germline V lookup: CDR1 LGHDT, CDR2 YNNKEL (reference sequence). The TCR beta cDNA came from 5'RACE template switching with UMIs. TCRdb reworked the 5' RACE reads into one entry per CDR3 protein, no DNA. Recorded for this sample: 150,000 to 160,000 distinct CDR3 sequences. This sequence joins TRBV3-1 and TRBJ2-7; without DNA, the TCRdb call of TRBD1 cannot be checked. Sequencing was performed on blood T cells: a sorted CD56 or NKG2C T cell subset, CD4+ or CD8+ T cells, or bulk PBMC T cells (not recorded which). The TCR was taken from a woman in her fifties or sixties in good health. CDR3 sequence: CASSGTGAYEQYF.